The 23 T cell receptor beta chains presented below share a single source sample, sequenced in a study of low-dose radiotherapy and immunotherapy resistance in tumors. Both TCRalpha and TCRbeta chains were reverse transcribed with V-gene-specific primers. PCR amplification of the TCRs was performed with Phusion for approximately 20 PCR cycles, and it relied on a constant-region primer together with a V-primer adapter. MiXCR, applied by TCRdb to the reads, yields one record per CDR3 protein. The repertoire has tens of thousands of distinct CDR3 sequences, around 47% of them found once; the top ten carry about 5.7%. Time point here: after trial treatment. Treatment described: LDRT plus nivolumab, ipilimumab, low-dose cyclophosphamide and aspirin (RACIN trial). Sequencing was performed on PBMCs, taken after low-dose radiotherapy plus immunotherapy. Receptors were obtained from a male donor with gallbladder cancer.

The CDR3 sequence: CSVSAGRGYEQYF. Here the CDR3 DNA reads TGCAGCGTCAGCGCTGGCCGGGGCTACGAGCAGTACTTC. The rearrangement links TRBV29-1 to TRBJ2-7; perhaps TRBD2 as D (5 bases). CDR1 is SQVTM, CDR2 ANQGSEA, per germline. V was shortened by 6 bases and J by 3 bases, with 15 bases between the two germline ends. This CDR3 has 13 amino acids.

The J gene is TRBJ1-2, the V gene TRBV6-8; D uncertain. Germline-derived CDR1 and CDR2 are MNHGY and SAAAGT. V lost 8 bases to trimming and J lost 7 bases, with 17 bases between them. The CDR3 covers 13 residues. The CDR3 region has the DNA TGTGCCAGCCAACCCGGGTGGGGATCTGGCTACACCTTC. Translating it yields CASQPGWGSGYTF.

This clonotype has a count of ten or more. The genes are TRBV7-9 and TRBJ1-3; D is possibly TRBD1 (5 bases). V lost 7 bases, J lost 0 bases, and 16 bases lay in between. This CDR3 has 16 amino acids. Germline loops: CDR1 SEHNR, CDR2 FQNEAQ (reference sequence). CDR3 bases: TGTGCCAGCACCTCGCAGAGGGGTAGCTCTGGAAACACCATATATTTT. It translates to CASTSQRGSSGNTIYF. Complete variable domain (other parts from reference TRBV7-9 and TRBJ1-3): DTGVSQNPRHKITKRGQNVTFRCDPISEHNRLYWYRQTLGQGPEFLTYFQNEAQLEKSRLLSDRFSAERPKGSFSTLEIQRTEQGDSAMYLCASTSQRGSSGNTIYFGEGSWLTVV.

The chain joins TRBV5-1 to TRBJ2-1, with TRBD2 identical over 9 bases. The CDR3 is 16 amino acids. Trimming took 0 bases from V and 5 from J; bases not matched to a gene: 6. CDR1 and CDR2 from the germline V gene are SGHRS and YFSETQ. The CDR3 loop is CASSLAPLAGNNEQFF. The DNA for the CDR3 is TGCGCCAGCAGCTTGGCTCCCCTAGCGGGGAACAATGAGCAGTTCTTC.

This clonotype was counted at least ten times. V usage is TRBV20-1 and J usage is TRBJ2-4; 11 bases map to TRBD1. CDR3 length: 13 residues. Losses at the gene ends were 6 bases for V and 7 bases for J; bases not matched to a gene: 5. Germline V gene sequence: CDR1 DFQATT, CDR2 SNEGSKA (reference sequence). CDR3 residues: CSAQGQGGNIQYF. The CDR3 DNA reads TGCAGTGCCCAGGGACAGGGGGGGAACATTCAGTACTTC.

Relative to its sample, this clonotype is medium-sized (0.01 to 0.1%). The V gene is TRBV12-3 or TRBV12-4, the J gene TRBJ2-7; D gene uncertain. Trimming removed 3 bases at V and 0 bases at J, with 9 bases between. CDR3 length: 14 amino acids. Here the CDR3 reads CASSLVSSSYEQYF. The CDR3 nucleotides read TGTGCCAGCAGTTTGGTCAGTTCCTCCTACGAGCAGTACTTC.

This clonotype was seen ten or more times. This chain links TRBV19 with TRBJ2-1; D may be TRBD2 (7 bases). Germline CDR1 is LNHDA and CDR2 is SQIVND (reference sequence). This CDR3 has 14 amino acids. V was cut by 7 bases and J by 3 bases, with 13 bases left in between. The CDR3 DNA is TGTGCCAGTAACACGGGGGGCGTCTACAATGAGCAGTTCTTC. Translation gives CASNTGGVYNEQFF.

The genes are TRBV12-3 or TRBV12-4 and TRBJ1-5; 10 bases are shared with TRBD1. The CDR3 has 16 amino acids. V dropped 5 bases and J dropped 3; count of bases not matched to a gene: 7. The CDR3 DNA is TGTGCCAGCAGTCGTCCCGGGACAGGGGCCAATCAGCCCCAGCATTTT. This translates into CASSRPGTGANQPQHF.

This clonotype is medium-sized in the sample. The CDR3 DNA is TGTGCCACCAGTGATGAACCCGGGACAGGGAACGAGCAGTACTTC. Its translation is CATSDEPGTGNEQYF. The chain joins TRBV24-1 to TRBJ2-7; 9 bases are shared with TRBD1. This CDR3 comprises 15 residues. With 3 bases clipped from V and 5 bases from J, the junction kept 7 bases outside the gene matches. Germline loops: CDR1 KGHDR, CDR2 SFDVKD.

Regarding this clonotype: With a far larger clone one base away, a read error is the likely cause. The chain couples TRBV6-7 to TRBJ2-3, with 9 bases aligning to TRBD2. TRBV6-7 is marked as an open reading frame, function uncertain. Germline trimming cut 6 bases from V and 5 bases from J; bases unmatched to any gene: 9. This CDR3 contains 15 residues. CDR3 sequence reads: CASRFSGGVRDTQYF. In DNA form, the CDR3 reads TGTGCCAGCAGGTTTAGCGGGGGCGTAAGAGATACGCAGTATTTT.

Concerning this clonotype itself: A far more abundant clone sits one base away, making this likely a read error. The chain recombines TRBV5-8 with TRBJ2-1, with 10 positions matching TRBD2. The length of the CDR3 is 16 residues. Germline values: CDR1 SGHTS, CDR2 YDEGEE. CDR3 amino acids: CASSITAGGLYNEQIF. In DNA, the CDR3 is TGTGCCAGCAGCATTACAGCGGGAGGGCTCTACAATGAGCAGATCTTC.

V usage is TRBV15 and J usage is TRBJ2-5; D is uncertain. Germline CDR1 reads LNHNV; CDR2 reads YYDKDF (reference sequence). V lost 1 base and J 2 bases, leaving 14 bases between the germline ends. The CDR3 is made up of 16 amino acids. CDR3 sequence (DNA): TGTGCCACCAGCAGAGGCGGCGGCCAGAATCAAGAGACCCAGTACTTC. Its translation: CATSRGGGQNQETQYF.

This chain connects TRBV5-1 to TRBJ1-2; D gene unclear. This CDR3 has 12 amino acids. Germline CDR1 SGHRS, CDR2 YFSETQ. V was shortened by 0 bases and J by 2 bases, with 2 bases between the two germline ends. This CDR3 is CASSLENYGYTF. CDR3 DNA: TGCGCCAGCAGCTTGGAGAACTATGGCTACACCTTC.

The CDR3 nucleotides read TGTGCCAGCACGGGACTAGGGGCTGTCACCGGGGAGCTGTTTTTT. It translates to CASTGLGAVTGELFF. The J gene is TRBJ2-2, the V gene TRBV6-2 or TRBV6-3; 8 bases are shared with TRBD2. This CDR3 spans 15 amino acids. Germline loops: CDR1 MNHEY, CDR2 SVGEGT. Trimming took 7 bases from V and 4 from J; bases not matched to a gene: 8.

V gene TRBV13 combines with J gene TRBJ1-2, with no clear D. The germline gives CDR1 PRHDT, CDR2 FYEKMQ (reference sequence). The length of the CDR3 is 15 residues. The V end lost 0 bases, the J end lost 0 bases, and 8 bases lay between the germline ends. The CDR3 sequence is CASSLGPVTNYGYTF. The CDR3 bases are TGTGCCAGCAGCTTAGGTCCGGTCACTAACTATGGCTACACCTTC. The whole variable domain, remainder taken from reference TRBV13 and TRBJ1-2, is AAGVIQSPRHLIKEKRETATLKCYPIPRHDTVYWYQQGPGQDPQFLISFYEKMQSDKGSIPDRFSAQQFSDYHSELNMSSLELGDSALYFCASSLGPVTNYGYTFGSGTRLTVV.

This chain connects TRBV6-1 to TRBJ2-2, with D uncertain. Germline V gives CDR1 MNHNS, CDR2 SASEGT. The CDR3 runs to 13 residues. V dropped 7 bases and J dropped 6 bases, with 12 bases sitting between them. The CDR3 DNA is TGTGCCAGCAATTTATACAGTTCCGGGGAGCTGTTTTTT. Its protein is CASNLYSSGELFF.

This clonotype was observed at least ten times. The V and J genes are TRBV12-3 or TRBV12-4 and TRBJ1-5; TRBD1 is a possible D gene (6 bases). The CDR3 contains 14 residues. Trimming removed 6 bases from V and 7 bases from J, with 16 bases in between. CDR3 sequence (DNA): TGTGCCAGCAGGGAGGGTGGGGGGCTCCAGCCCCAGCATTTT. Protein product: CASREGGGLQPQHF.

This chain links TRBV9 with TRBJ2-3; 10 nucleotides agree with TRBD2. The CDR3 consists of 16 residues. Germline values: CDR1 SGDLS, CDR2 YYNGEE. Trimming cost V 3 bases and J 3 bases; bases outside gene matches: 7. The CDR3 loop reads CASSGVLAGLTDTQYF. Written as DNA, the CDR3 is TGTGCCAGCAGCGGTGTACTAGCGGGATTGACAGATACGCAGTATTTT.

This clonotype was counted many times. The CDR3, as DNA: TGTGCCAGCAGTTCGGGAGGAATTTACGAGCAGTACTTC. Protein: CASSSGGIYEQYF. The V and J genes are TRBV12-3 or TRBV12-4 and TRBJ2-7, with 7 bases fitting TRBD2. Germline trimming cut 4 bases from V and 4 bases from J; bases unmatched to any gene: 4. CDR3 length equals 13 residues.

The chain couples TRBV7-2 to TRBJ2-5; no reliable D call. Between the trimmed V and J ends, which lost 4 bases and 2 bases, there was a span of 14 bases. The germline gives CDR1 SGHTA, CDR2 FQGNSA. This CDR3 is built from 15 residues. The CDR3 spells CASSSAAVSQETQYF. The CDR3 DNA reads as TGTGCCAGCAGCTCCGCTGCGGTATCTCAAGAGACCCAGTACTTC.

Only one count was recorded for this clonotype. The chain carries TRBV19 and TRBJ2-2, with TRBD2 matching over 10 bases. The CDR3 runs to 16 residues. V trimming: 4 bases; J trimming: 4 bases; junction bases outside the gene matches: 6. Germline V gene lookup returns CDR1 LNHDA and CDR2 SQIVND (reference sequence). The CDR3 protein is CASSNLAGAGTGELFF. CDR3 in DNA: TGTGCCAGTAGTAACCTAGCGGGAGCTGGCACCGGGGAGCTGTTTTTT. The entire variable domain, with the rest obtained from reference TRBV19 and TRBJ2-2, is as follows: DGGITQSPKYLFRKEGQNVTLSCEQNLNHDAMYWYRQDPGQGLRLIYYSQIVNDFQKGDIAEGYSVSREKKESFPLTVTSAQKNPTAFYLCASSNLAGAGTGELFFGEGSRLTVL.

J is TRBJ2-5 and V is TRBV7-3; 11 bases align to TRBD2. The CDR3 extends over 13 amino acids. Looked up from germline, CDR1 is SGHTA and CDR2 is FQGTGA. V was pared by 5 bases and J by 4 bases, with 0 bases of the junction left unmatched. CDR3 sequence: CASSTSGGETQYF. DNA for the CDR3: TGTGCCAGCAGCACTAGCGGGGGAGAGACCCAGTACTTC.

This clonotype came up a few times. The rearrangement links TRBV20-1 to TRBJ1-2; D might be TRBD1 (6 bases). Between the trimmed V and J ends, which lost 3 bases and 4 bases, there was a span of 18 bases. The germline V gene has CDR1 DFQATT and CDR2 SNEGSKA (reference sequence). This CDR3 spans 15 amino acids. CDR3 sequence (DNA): TGCAGTGCTAGGGATGGGGCAGGGGATGTCTATGGCTACACCTTC. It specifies CSARDGAGDVYGYTF.